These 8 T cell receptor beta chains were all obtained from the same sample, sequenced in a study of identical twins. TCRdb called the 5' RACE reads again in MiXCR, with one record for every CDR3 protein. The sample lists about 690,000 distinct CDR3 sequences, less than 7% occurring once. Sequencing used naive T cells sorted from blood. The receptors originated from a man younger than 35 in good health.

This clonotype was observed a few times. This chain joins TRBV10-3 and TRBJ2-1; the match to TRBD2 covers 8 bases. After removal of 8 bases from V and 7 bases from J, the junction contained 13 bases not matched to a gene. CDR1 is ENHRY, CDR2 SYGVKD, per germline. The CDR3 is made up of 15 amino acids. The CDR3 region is CAIGPGRAVGNEQFF. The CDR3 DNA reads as TGTGCCATCGGCCCCGGGAGGGCCGTCGGGAATGAGCAGTTCTTC.

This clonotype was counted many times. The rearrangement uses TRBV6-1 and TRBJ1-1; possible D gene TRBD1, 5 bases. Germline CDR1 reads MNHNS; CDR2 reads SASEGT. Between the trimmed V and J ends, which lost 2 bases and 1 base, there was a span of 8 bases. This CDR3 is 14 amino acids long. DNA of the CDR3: TGTGCCAGCAGTGAACAGGGATGGAACACTGAAGCTTTCTTT. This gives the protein CASSEQGWNTEAFF.

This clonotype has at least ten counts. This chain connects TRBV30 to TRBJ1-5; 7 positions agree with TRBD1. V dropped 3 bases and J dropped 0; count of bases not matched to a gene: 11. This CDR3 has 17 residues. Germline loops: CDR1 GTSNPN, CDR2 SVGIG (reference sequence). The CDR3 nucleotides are TGTGCCTGGAGCTCCGACAGGGACTCATATAGCAATCAGCCCCAGCATTTT. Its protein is CAWSSDRDSYSNQPQHF.

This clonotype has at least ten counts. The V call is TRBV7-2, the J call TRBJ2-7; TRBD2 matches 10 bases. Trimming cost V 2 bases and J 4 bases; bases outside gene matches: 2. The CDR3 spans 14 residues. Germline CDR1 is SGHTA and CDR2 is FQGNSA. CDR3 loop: CASSLRGLAYEQYV. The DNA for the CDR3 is TGTGCCAGCAGCTTAAGGGGACTAGCGTACGAGCAGTACGTC.

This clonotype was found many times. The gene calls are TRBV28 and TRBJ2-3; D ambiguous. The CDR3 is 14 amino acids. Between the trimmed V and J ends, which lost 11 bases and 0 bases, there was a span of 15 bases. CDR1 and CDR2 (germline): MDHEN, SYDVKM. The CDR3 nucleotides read TGTGCCTGCCGATGGGCTATTAGCACAGATACGCAGTATTTT. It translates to CACRWAISTDTQYF.

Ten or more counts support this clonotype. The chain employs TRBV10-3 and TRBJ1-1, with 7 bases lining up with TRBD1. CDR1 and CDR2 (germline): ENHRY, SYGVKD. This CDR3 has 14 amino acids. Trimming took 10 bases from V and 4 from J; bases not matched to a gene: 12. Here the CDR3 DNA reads TGTGCCACCGATAACAGGGGCGCGATCACTGAAGCTTTCTTT. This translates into CATDNRGAITEAFF.

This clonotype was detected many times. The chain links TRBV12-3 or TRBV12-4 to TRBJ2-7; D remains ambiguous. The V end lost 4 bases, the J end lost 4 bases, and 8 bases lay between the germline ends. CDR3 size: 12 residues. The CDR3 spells CASSSNYYEQYV. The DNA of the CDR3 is TGTGCCAGCAGTTCCAACTATTACGAGCAGTACGTC.

CDR3 residues: CASHLVDTQYF. In DNA form, the CDR3 reads TGTGCCAGCCACCTGGTTGATACGCAGTATTTT. This chain connects TRBV2 to TRBJ2-3; D unresolved. Germline CDR1 and CDR2: SNHLY and FYNNEI. The CDR3 totals 11 residues. Trimming stripped 8 bases from V and 6 bases from J, with 9 bases between.